A selection of T cell receptor beta chains follows, all from one sample in a study of OX40 agonist ivuxolimab in advanced cancers. Assay used: immunoSEQ multiplex PCR; TCRdb lists only in-frame clones, some missing. Among fewer than 100,000 clones listed, 93% were seen once. Sequencing was performed on CD4+ or CD8+ T cells sorted from blood, taken in a trial of the OX40 agonist ivuxolimab. All receptors come from an adult with an advanced solid tumor such as melanoma, head and neck, liver or kidney cancer. Each CDR3 is given with its conserved first and last residue.

j_call,v_call,cdr3_aa
TRBJ2-1,TRBV10-3,CAHRGQAYNEQFF
TRBJ2-7,TRBV30,CAWSPPGRYYEQYF
TRBJ2-1,TRBV9,CASSVGGTPSNEQFF
TRBJ2-7,TRBV5-5,CASSFRDGNYEQYF
TRBJ2-3,TRBV9,CASSPGEPAWGTDTQYF
TRBJ2-3,TRBV28,CASSETDTQYF
TRBJ2-3,TRBV21-1,CASSKEADFSTDTQYF
TRBJ1-1,TRBV4-3,CASSQEELTSEAFF
TRBJ1-5,TRBV5-5,CASSSDGRNQPQHF
TRBJ2-1,TRBV4-3,CASSQDRSGGAYNEQFF
TRBJ1-2,TRBV2,CASTDRAVGYTF
TRBJ2-1,TRBV2,CASSYRYNEQFF
TRBJ1-5,TRBV5-1,CASSLGPIGQPQHF
TRBJ1-2,TRBV20-1,CSAWGLYGYTF
TRBJ2-5,TRBV2,CASSMRVETQYF
TRBJ1-2,TRBV7-9,CASSKDRGRPYGYTF
TRBJ1-2,TRBV20-1,CSAPLYGYTF
TRBJ1-1,TRBV9,CASSPGSNTEAFF
TRBJ2-7,TRBV12-5,CASRPGESYEQYF
TRBJ2-3,TRBV9,CASSVGRDTQYF
TRBJ2-2,TRBV2,CASMKNTGELFF
TRBJ2-7,TRBV4-1,CASSQDPGYYEQYF
TRBJ1-5,TRBV2,CASSELGGYINQPQHF
TRBJ2-7,TRBV5-4,CASTPDLGRGYEQYF